The 26 T cell receptor beta chains given below trace back to one sample, sequenced in a study of cytomegalovirus exposure and HLA in healthy donors (dated by TCRdb to the late 2010s). The library was generated by the immunoSEQ multiplex PCR assay. For the multiplex PCR, a mixture combining 60 forward primers for TCR Vbeta segments and 13 reverse primers for TCR Jbeta segments was used. The table comes from immuneACCESS by way of TCRdb, which keeps in-frame sequences with V and J called. Part of the clones is missing from these tables; in studies checked, under half for an unresolved V gene and the rest for unknown reasons. For this sample the table gives about 190,000 clones, of which 81% were detected only once. The ten largest clones capture around 3.5% of the sample. The sample was PBMCs. These receptors were taken from a man aged 35 to 55 in good health and CMV-seropositive.

The chain couples TRBV10-3 to TRBJ2-1, with D possibly being TRBD2 (7 bases). Trimming shortened V by 9 bases and J by 8 bases, and 20 bases separated the two germline ends. From germline, CDR1 is ENHRY and CDR2 SYGVKD. The CDR3 spans 14 residues. The CDR3 sequence is CAISGGTLPDEQFF. The DNA of the CDR3 is TGTGCCATTTCCGGGGGGACACTGCCGGATGAGCAGTTCTTC.

To note about this clone: A junction end diverges from the germline sequence, so it may reflect a read error. V gene TRBV5-6 combines with J gene TRBJ2-3; perhaps TRBD2 as D (6 bases). Germline CDR1 SGHDT, CDR2 YYEEEE. The CDR3 runs to 15 residues. The CDR3 coding sequence is TGTGCCAGCAGCTTGGGCGGGGCCCCGGCAGATACGCACTATTTT. It specifies CASSLGGAPADTHYF.

The chain links TRBV7-2 to TRBJ2-7; possible D gene TRBD2, 6 bases. The germline V and J ends were trimmed by 0 bases and 5 bases, with 17 bases remaining between them. CDR1 is SGHTA and CDR2 is FQGNSA in the germline V gene. The CDR3 runs to 16 residues. The CDR3 protein is CASSLAAPTSSHEQYF. For the CDR3, the DNA is TGTGCCAGCAGCTTAGCGGCCCCGACTAGTTCCCACGAGCAGTACTTC.

The chain recombines TRBV25-1 with TRBJ2-2; weak D call: TRBD1 (5 bases). V was trimmed by 4 bases and J by 6 bases, leaving 12 bases between them. Germline CDR1 MGHDK, CDR2 SYGVNS. This CDR3 comprises 14 residues. In nucleotides, the CDR3 is TGTGCCAGCAGTGCGCGGAGACAGCCCGGGGAGCTGTTTTTT. It encodes CASSARRQPGELFF.

This clone was counted once. This chain links TRBV6-1 with TRBJ2-5, with TRBD2 matching over 7 bases. In germline, CDR1 is MNHNS, CDR2 SASEGT. This CDR3 has 14 residues. With V trimmed by 5 bases and J by 5 bases, 8 bases remained unmatched. CDR3 residues: CASSRAGFGETQYF. Written as DNA, the CDR3 is TGTGCCAGCAGTCGAGCGGGGTTTGGGGAGACCCAGTACTTC.

This clone was recorded a few times. CDR3 coding DNA: TGTGCCAGCAGCTTGGCACCCGGAGGTAATTCACCCCTCCACTTT. This sequence encodes CASSLAPGGNSPLHF. The chain links TRBV5-6 to TRBJ1-6; no clear D. Germline CDR1 reads SGHDT; CDR2 reads YYEEEE. CDR3 length: 15 amino acids. V was pared by 0 bases and J by 6 bases, with 10 bases between.

The table lists this clone with a few counts. The V gene is TRBV12-5, the J gene TRBJ2-2; 8 nucleotides align to TRBD1. J lost 4 bases, V lost 3 bases, and 10 bases had no gene match. This CDR3 contains 17 residues. Looked up from germline, CDR1 is LGHNT and CDR2 is FRNRAP. DNA of the CDR3: TGTGCTAGTGGTTTTATTGCAGGGGGCGGTCGCACCGGGGAGCTGTTTTTT. Its protein product is CASGFIAGGGRTGELFF. Based on the CDR3 plus reference TRBV12-5 and TRBJ2-2, the full variable domain is DARVTQTPRHKVTEMGQEVTMRCQPILGHNTVFWYRQTMMQGLELLAYFRNRAPLDDSGMPKDRFSAEMPDATLATLKIQPSEPRDSAVYFCASGFIAGGGRTGELFFGEGSRLTVL.

The J gene is TRBJ2-3, the V gene TRBV9; 9 bases line up with TRBD2. Germline V lookup: CDR1 SGDLS, CDR2 YYNGEE. There are 16 residues in the CDR3. The ends lost 3 bases at V and 7 bases at J; junction bases unmatched: 12. The CDR3 here is CASSANLAGGLNTQYF. CDR3 sequence (DNA): TGTGCCAGCAGCGCCAATCTCGCGGGAGGGTTAAATACGCAGTATTTT.

This rearrangement joins TRBV5-8 to TRBJ2-6; 9 bases map to TRBD1. CDR3 length: 19 residues. The V gene end was trimmed by 4 bases and the J gene end by 0 bases; junction bases not matched to a gene: 11. From germline, CDR1 is SGHTS and CDR2 YDEGEE. For the CDR3, the DNA is TGTGCCAGCAGCATTCTCTCCGGGACAGGGCGCTCTGGGGCCAACGTCCTGACTTTC. Residues: CASSILSGTGRSGANVLTF.

As for this clone: At the DNA level, this CDR3 is encoded by other sequences in the same sample as well. This chain connects TRBV5-1 to TRBJ2-3; no reliable D call. CDR1 is SGHRS and CDR2 is YFSETQ in the germline V gene. Between the trimmed V and J ends, which lost 2 bases and 6 bases, there was a span of 7 bases. This CDR3 is built from 12 residues. CDR3 nucleotides: TGCGCCAGCAGCTTCGGTCCGGATACGCAGTATTTT. Protein: CASSFGPDTQYF. Together with reference TRBV5-1 and TRBJ2-3, the CDR3 gives the full variable domain: KAGVTQTPRYLIKTRGQQVTLSCSPISGHRSVSWYQQTPGQGLQFLFEYFSETQRNKGNFPGRFSGRQFSNSRSEMNVSTLELGDSALYLCASSFGPDTQYFGPGTRLTVL.

The chain couples TRBV9 to TRBJ2-3, with D tentatively TRBD2 (5 bases). Looked up from germline, CDR1 is SGDLS and CDR2 is YYNGEE. The CDR3 runs 15 residues. Deletions cut 0 bases from V and 5 bases from J, with 13 bases between. CDR3 coding DNA: TGTGCCAGCAGCGTAGGAGGGCTAGGCGGAGATACGCAGTATTTT. Its translation: CASSVGGLGGDTQYF. Full variable domain (remainder filled in from reference TRBV9 and TRBJ2-3): DSGVTQTPKHLITATGQRVTLRCSPRSGDLSVYWYQQSLDQGLQFLIQYYNGEERAKGNILERFSAQQFPDLHSELNLSSLELGDSALYFCASSVGGLGGDTQYFGPGTRLTVL.

This sequence joins TRBV2 and TRBJ2-5; 8 nucleotides line up with TRBD2. Unmatched junction bases numbered 11, after V lost 8 bases and J lost 3 bases. This CDR3 has 15 residues. Germline V gene lookup returns CDR1 SNHLY and CDR2 FYNNEI. CDR3 nucleotide sequence: TGTGCCAGCCAAGAGACTAGCGTACCTGAAGAGACCCAGTACTTC. Protein sequence: CASQETSVPEETQYF.

The chain is built from TRBV15 and TRBJ1-4; 10 bases map to TRBD1. Trimming cost V 8 bases and J 10 bases; bases outside gene matches: 4. The germline V gene encodes CDR1 LNHNV and CDR2 YYDKDF (reference sequence). This CDR3 is 12 amino acids long. Written as DNA, the CDR3 is TGTGCCACCGGGACAGGGGAAGGAAAACTGTTTTTT. This codes for CATGTGEGKLFF.

Here the CDR3 DNA reads TGTGCCAGCAGATCTTTGACAGGGTCTCAGCCCCAGCATTTT. Its protein is CASRSLTGSQPQHF. V gene TRBV6-5 combines with J gene TRBJ1-5; 7 positions match TRBD1. This CDR3 region has 14 residues. J gave up 6 bases and V 6 bases, and 8 bases lay outside the gene matches. Germline V gene sequence: CDR1 MNHEY, CDR2 SVGAGI.

DNA of the CDR3: TGCGCCAGCAGCTTAGCGGGAAGAGGAAACACCATATATTTT. Its protein is CASSLAGRGNTIYF. V usage is TRBV5-1 and J usage is TRBJ1-3; no firm D call. The CDR3 covers 14 residues. Germline V gives CDR1 SGHRS, CDR2 YFSETQ. The V end was cut by 2 bases, the J end by 4 bases, with 10 bases between.

The V and J genes are TRBV19 and TRBJ2-1, with 8 nucleotides matching TRBD2. The trim removed 9 bases at V and 7 bases at J, leaving 11 bases unmatched. Germline V gene sequence: CDR1 LNHDA, CDR2 SQIVND (reference sequence). The CDR3 runs to 14 residues. CDR3 coding DNA: TGTGCCAGCGGGGAGGCGGGGGGCTGGAATGAGCAGTTCTTC. Protein product: CASGEAGGWNEQFF. The full variable domain, its missing parts supplied by reference TRBV19 and TRBJ2-1, is DGGITQSPKYLFRKEGQNVTLSCEQNLNHDAMYWYRQDPGQGLRLIYYSQIVNDFQKGDIAEGYSVSREKKESFPLTVTSAQKNPTAFYLCASGEAGGWNEQFFGPGTRLTVL.

The gene calls are TRBV2 and TRBJ1-5; 8 bases agree with TRBD1. The V segment lost 6 bases and the J segment 0 bases; nucleotides outside the gene matches: 7. CDR1 is SNHLY and CDR2 is FYNNEI in the germline V gene. This CDR3 has 16 residues. The CDR3 DNA is TGTGCCAGCAGAGGACAGGGTGCCTATAGCAATCAGCCCCAGCATTTT. Translation gives CASRGQGAYSNQPQHF.

This clone has a single count. The chain joins TRBV9 to TRBJ1-5, with TRBD1 matching 10 bases. This CDR3 spans 15 amino acids. Germline V gives CDR1 SGDLS, CDR2 YYNGEE. Losses at the gene ends were 0 bases for V and 6 bases for J; bases not matched to a gene: 3. The CDR3 region has the DNA TGTGCCAGCAGCGTAGGGGGGACAGGGGTTCAGCCCCAGCATTTT. The encoded protein is CASSVGGTGVQPQHF.

In this sample, this clone turned up a few times. V gene TRBV28 combines with J gene TRBJ2-7, with 14 bases that match TRBD2. This CDR3 contains 20 residues. Trimming removed 7 bases from V and 5 bases from J; junction bases left unmatched: 22. Germline V gives CDR1 MDHEN, CDR2 SYDVKM. The CDR3 here is CASTPRATSRTSGRRNEQYF. The CDR3 coding sequence is TGTGCCAGCACCCCGCGAGCGACCTCTCGGACTAGCGGGAGGAGAAACGAGCAGTACTTC.

This clone was found once. The J gene is TRBJ1-6, the V gene TRBV12-5; D is unresolved. The CDR3 spans 13 residues. In germline, CDR1 is LGHNT, CDR2 FRNRAP. V dropped 5 bases and J dropped 10 bases, with 12 bases sitting between them. CDR3 coding DNA: TGTGCTAGTGGTATTCAAATGGAGTCACCCCTCCACTTT. Protein sequence: CASGIQMESPLHF.

The chain has TRBV6-6 and TRBJ1-5, with TRBD1 matching over 7 bases. After removal of 6 bases from V and 7 bases from J, the junction contained 9 bases not matched to a gene. This CDR3 region has 14 residues. Germline V CDR1 and CDR2: MNHNY, SVGAGI (reference sequence). DNA of the CDR3: TGTGCCAGCAGCCCTGACAGGGATCGGCAGCCCCAGCATTTT. Its protein is CASSPDRDRQPQHF.

The gene calls are TRBV28 and TRBJ2-1; 9 bases are a match to TRBD2. The ends lost 1 base at V and 7 bases at J; junction bases unmatched: 2. This CDR3 comprises 14 residues. Germline assignment: CDR1 MDHEN and CDR2 SYDVKM. CDR3 in DNA: TGTGCCAGCAGTTTATTGACTAGCGGAAATGAGCAGTTCTTC. This translates into CASSLLTSGNEQFF.

DNA of the CDR3: TGTGCCAGCAGGCGGGGGCCACCCCCTAACAATGAGCAGTTCTTC. Its protein is CASRRGPPPNNEQFF. This chain links TRBV28 with TRBJ2-1, with TRBD2 as a possible D gene (7 bases). Per germline, CDR1 MDHEN and CDR2 SYDVKM. This CDR3 region has 15 residues. The V end lost 6 bases, the J end lost 5 bases, and 17 bases lay between the germline ends.

This sequence joins TRBV30 and TRBJ1-5; D remains unclear. This CDR3 comprises 14 residues. The germline V gene has CDR1 GTSNPN and CDR2 SVGIG (reference sequence). Trimming removed 2 bases at V and 1 base at J, with 9 bases between. The CDR3 DNA reads as TGTGCCTGGAGTTTAGAGGTGAGCAATCAGCCCCAGCATTTT. Translated: CAWSLEVSNQPQHF. The whole variable domain, filled in from reference TRBV30 and TRBJ1-5, reads SQTIHQWPATLVQPVGSPLSLECTVEGTSNPNLYWYRQAAGRGLQLLFYSVGIGQISSEVPQNLSASRPQDRQFILSSKKLLLSDSGFYLCAWSLEVSNQPQHFGDGTRLSIL.

The chain joins TRBV28 to TRBJ2-7; 7 positions match TRBD2. In germline, CDR1 is MDHEN, CDR2 SYDVKM. The CDR3 has 14 amino acids. The J segment lost 5 bases and the V segment lost 6 bases, leaving 10 bases of the junction unmatched. Here the CDR3 reads CASRTPRGGDEQYF. The CDR3 nucleotides are TGTGCCAGCAGAACCCCCCGGGGAGGGGACGAGCAGTACTTC.

This clone was seen just once. This chain uses TRBV11-2 with TRBJ2-1; 8 positions match TRBD2. V gave up 0 bases and J gave up 7 bases; unmatched junction bases: 11. The CDR3 extends over 17 amino acids. Germline V gene lookup returns CDR1 SGHAT and CDR2 FQNNGV. The CDR3 reads CASSLDVAAGDPNEQFF. The CDR3 nucleotides are TGTGCCAGCAGCTTAGATGTTGCAGCGGGAGACCCAAATGAGCAGTTCTTC.